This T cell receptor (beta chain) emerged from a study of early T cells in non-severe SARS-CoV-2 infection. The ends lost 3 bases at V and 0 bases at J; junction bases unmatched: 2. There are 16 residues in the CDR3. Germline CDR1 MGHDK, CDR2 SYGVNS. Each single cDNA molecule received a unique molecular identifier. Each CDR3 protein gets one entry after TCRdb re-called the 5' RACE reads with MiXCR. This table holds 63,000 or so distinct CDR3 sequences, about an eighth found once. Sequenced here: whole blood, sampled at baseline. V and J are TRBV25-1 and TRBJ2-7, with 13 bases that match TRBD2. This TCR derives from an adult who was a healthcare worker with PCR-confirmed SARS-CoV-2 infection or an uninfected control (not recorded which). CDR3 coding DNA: TGTGCCAGCAGTGATCGGACTAGCGGGGGCTCCTACGAGCAGTACTTC. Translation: CASSDRTSGGSYEQYF.